This T cell receptor beta chain appears in the sequencing data of a study of cytomegalovirus exposure and HLA in healthy donors (TCRdb year 2017). With regard to the full study: According to an earlier analysis of a few hundred of the donors, about 179 million T cells yielded over 90 million unique TCR beta sequences and 276 Gb of sequence data. In the later analysis, no new phenotypic data were used to find candidate immune exposures; instead, reliance was placed on TCR beta sequences and their occurrence across donors. Among some 410 genotyped donors of the cohort, an average of approximately 240,000 unique TCR beta nucleotide sequences were sequenced per donor, around 18% of them non-productive. The study aimed to test whether cataloging public T cell receptors could reveal signatures of past pathogen exposure. In a later analysis, previously published TCR beta repertoires from 666 donors were re-analyzed and high-resolution HLA genotyping was added so that TCR occurrence patterns could be studied. To decide whether each TCR beta V gene segment behaved as functional or pseudogenic, an earlier analysis of fewer than 750 of the donors relied on high-throughput TCR beta sequencing. Along with the roughly 700-subject first cohort, a separate validation cohort of over a hundred different subjects was used. The study profiled the T cell repertoires of more than 500 subjects by immunosequencing and related them to cytomegalovirus serostatus. A later genetic analysis used genome-wide SNP genotypes for about 55% of the 666 donors, treating that subset as a discovery cohort. An early release that covered several hundred HLA-typed donors contained approximately 300 gigabases of sequencing data and about 84 million unique TCR sequences. Class I and class II HLA loci were covered by the typing at four-digit resolution. Donor age, sex, ethnicity and CMV serostatus were collected together with the repertoire data. The study combined high-throughput TCR immunosequencing, statistical association of individual TCRs with disease status, and machine learning to predict cytomegalovirus infection status. Of the roughly 410 genotyped donors, 65% to 90% were placed in the genetic ancestry cluster associated with self-reported Caucasian donors. The number of typed donors differed by locus: about 620-640 for A, B, C, DRB1 and DQB1; 522 for DQA1; over 600 for DPA1; and 450 to 480 for DPB1. Every discovery cohort repertoire had been produced on one sequencing platform. Roughly five DR-DQ haplotypes were handled as single units for association and clustering because linkage in the cohort was strong.

The cohort comprised approximately 700 healthy bone marrow donors. Cohort members were all nominally healthy when sampled, although unrecorded immune exposures were likely present. The donor was CMV seronegative and was included in the group of over 300 seronegative cohort members. A peripheral blood sample was provided by each donor, and peripheral blood mononuclear cells were used for TCR beta sequencing. The Qiagen DNeasy Blood Extraction Kit was used to extract genomic DNA from the blood cell samples. Libraries came from the immunoSEQ multiplex PCR assay. For the multiplex PCR, a mixture combining 60 forward primers for TCR Vbeta segments and 13 reverse primers for TCR Jbeta segments was used. A multiplex PCR assay on genomic DNA amplified the CDR3 region of rearranged TCR beta genes. The amplified TCR beta libraries were sequenced on the Illumina HiSeq System as 87-base-pair reads. Under the source paper's analysis protocol: A later analysis tallied 75 million to 95 million unique TCR beta chains across the 666 repertoires, and approximately 12 million of those chains were shared by two or more donors. A nearest-neighbor algorithm error-corrected the raw reads and collapsed the reads into unique sequences, merging closely related sequences to remove PCR and sequencing errors. To assign V, D and J gene segments, CDR3 sequences were aligned to IMGT reference sequences. For a sequence to be retained, a match of at least six nucleotides to both a V gene segment and a J gene segment was required. A rearrangement counted as productive if the CDR3 had no stop codons and remained in frame with V and J, and every other rearrangement counted as non-productive. CDR3 was defined by IMGT convention, running from the second conserved V-encoded cysteine to the conserved J-encoded phenylalanine. The earlier analysis of 587 of the donors excluded any sequence lacking an unambiguous match to a single V gene segment. In an earlier analysis of roughly 600 of the donors, a V segment was called functional when productive rearrangements were above 56.7%, and segregating when the standard deviation between donors exceeded 5%. To diagnose cytomegalovirus status from the catalog of TCR beta chain sequences, a statistical classification framework was built. V and J gene assignment, in a later analysis, came from comparing TCR nucleotide sequences with IMGT/GENE-DB human TR gene sequences. The TCRdist pipeline was used in a later analysis to assign CDR3 sequences and most-parsimonious VDJ recombination scenarios. In a later analysis, every TCR beta chain was defined by the combination of its CDR3 amino acid sequence and its V-gene family, and reads without a unique V-gene family were dropped. To address suspected cross-contamination and a sequencing artifact, a later analysis removed around 600 highly shared, low-generation-probability nucleotide sequences. For each public chain, a later analysis derived a clonal expansion index from normalized ranks of inferred template counts within each repertoire. In a later analysis, generation probabilities were computed using a VDJ recombination model fitted to out-of-frame rearrangements, and the results were checked against IGoR. In a later analysis, TCR-TCR, TCR-HLA and TCR-CMV co-occurrence was scored with hypergeometric tests, and a repertoire-size bias correction was applied to TCR pairs. In a later analysis, false discovery rates were estimated by permuting HLA or CMV assignments 20 times. In a later analysis, co-occurring TCRs were grouped using DBSCAN, and TCRdist sequence similarity was added for clustering within HLA-allele-positive subsets. For co-occurrence clustering, repertoires with fewer than 30,000 or more than 120,000 public chains were excluded, along with roughly 5 repertoires with anomalous nucleotide sharing. TCRdb retrieved this table from immuneACCESS and kept in-frame rearrangements only. Not all clones are present; in checked studies, unresolved V genes account for under half, and no reason is known for the remainder. The DNA gave D and trimming, while V, J and clone size come from that table. A total of about 270,000 clones appear in this sample, just over 70% of them only once. The top ten hold approximately 2.5% of the sample.

On the study overall, not on this receptor specifically: In an earlier analysis of 587 of the donors, most TCR beta V segments were observed in productive rearrangements about 90% or about 30% of the time, broadly matching IMGT annotations. In a later analysis, around 17,000 TCR beta sequences were associated with specific HLA alleles at a false discovery rate of 0.05. The cohort was sequenced for TCR beta chains only, and without alpha or paired-chain data the features that could be detected were limited. A later analysis found that most CMV-associated TCR beta chains appeared HLA-restricted, with HLA associations seemingly driven largely by CMV exposure. V-gene and J-gene trimming of TCR beta chains was associated with a missense DCLRE1C variant in a later genetic analysis, and the association was replicated in an independent cohort. Immune exposure information for the cohort was limited to CMV serostatus. Assigning TCR associations to individual alleles was difficult when HLA alleles, especially DR and DQ, strongly co-occurred. Correlated functional status among segregating V segments might be attributable to linkage disequilibrium, but an unknown experimental factor could not be ruled out. Cytomegalovirus status was reported to be diagnosed by the classifier with high specificity and sensitivity in both the original and validation cohorts. The 87-base-pair reads could not distinguish some IMGT-functional V segments, including TRBV6-2 and TRBV6-3, so those segments were excluded. The presence/absence analyses assumed that sequencing depth was roughly uniform across donors, and that assumption may not be true. HLA typing was unavailable for some donors at each locus, so association tests used only the typed subset. Several of the top co-occurrence clusters appeared to be linked to parvovirus B19, influenza, CMV and Epstein-Barr virus, according to a later analysis. A cluster of highly shared sequence variants was judged likely to represent a technical artifact of the sequencing pipeline. Most TCR sequences were seen in very few donors, while some public TCRs were found in many individuals. In the study, around 150 TCR beta chains were listed as associated with cytomegalovirus. In a later analysis, HLA-associated TCR beta chains showed more clonal expansion and lower generation probabilities than non-associated chains that were equally common. About 15 rarely observed V segments, including chromosome 9 orphons, were excluded from the earlier analysis of a few hundred of the donors because counts were too low. Compared with the roughly 720-donor mean, donors in an Asian-associated ancestry cluster had fewer N-insertions in productive TCRs, according to a later genetic analysis. It was suggested by the authors that the approach could potentially be generalized to other disease states and immunological phenotypes. In vitro tests confirmed that a few of the cytomegalovirus-associated TCR beta chains recognize cytomegalovirus antigens. A further reported finding was that TCR beta sequences accurately predicted the HLA-A and HLA-B alleles for most subjects in the first cohort. In a later analysis, the rate of TCR association differed among HLA loci, with DRB1 alleles having the most associated TCRs and HLA-C alleles having the fewest.

To note about this clone: The clone's antigen remains unknown. No much larger clone is present one base from it, and per-base qualities are unavailable.

The CDR3 measures 16 amino acids from cysteine to phenylalanine. Only the CDR3 portion is preserved as DNA: 48 bases, with reading frame beginning at the first base. Sequences SGHTA (CDR1) and FQGTGA (CDR2) are obtained from the germline V gene. V and J are trimmed by 2 bases and 9 bases, and the gene matches miss 11 bases of the junction. The clonotype comes from a female donor in good health and CMV-seronegative. The rearranged segments are TRBV7-3 and TRBJ2-1; 9 bases in the junction line up with TRBD2. The sample was PBMCs. The CDR3 protein is CASSLLAGGRVGEQFF. The nucleotide sequence is given as TGTGCCAGCAGCTTACTTGCGGGCGGGAGGGTAGGTGAGCAGTTCTTC.